The rows below give T cell receptor beta chains drawn from one sample of a study of blood T cells in healthy people across ages. TCRdb reprocessed the 5' RACE reads via MiXCR and lists one record per CDR3 protein. The sample lists 1.5 million to 2 million distinct CDR3 sequences, 28% occurring once. Sequenced sample: blood. The receptors were gathered from a woman under 40 in good health. CDR3s include the opening cysteine and the closing phenylalanine or tryptophan. Each record gives: V gene, clone size, J gene, D gene, CDR3 protein, CDR3 DNA. D genes are given only for firm matches. A row's size may be missing; if present it is once, few, many or a size class.

v_call: TRBV5-1; clone_size: few; j_call: TRBJ1-2; d_call: TRBD1; cdr3_aa: CASSSRQGPNYGYTF; cdr3_nt: TGCGCCAGCAGCTCCCGACAGGGGCCGAACTATGGCTACACCTTC
v_call: TRBV20-1; clone_size: -; j_call: TRBJ2-3; d_call: TRBD2; cdr3_aa: CSATEREAGGGADTQYF; cdr3_nt: TGCAGTGCTACCGAGCGGGAAGCGGGAGGCGGTGCAGATACGCAGTATTTT
v_call: TRBV5-4; clone_size: few; j_call: TRBJ2-4; d_call: -; cdr3_aa: CASSLGAVDIQYF; cdr3_nt: TGTGCCAGCAGCTTGGGGGCTGTAGACATTCAGTACTTC
v_call: TRBV7-9; clone_size: -; j_call: TRBJ2-1; d_call: TRBD2; cdr3_aa: CASSLLAGGLSEQFF; cdr3_nt: TGTGCCAGCAGCCTACTAGCGGGGGGGCTGAGTGAGCAGTTCTTC
v_call: TRBV12-3/TRBV12-4; clone_size: few; j_call: TRBJ1-2; d_call: TRBD1; cdr3_aa: CVSSSGQRAGYTF; cdr3_nt: TGTGTCAGCAGTTCGGGACAGAGGGCGGGCTACACCTTC
v_call: TRBV5-1; clone_size: -; j_call: TRBJ2-7; d_call: -; cdr3_aa: CASSSTAGTSYEQYF; cdr3_nt: TGCGCCAGCAGCTCAACCGCCGGTACCTCCTACGAGCAGTACTTC
v_call: TRBV5-5; clone_size: many; j_call: TRBJ2-5; d_call: -; cdr3_aa: CASSQDRTETQYF; cdr3_nt: TGTGCCAGCAGCCAAGACAGGACGGAGACCCAGTACTTC
v_call: TRBV28; clone_size: -; j_call: TRBJ2-7; d_call: TRBD1; cdr3_aa: CASSQHRRDRGFYEQYF; cdr3_nt: TGTGCCAGCAGTCAACATCGCCGGGACAGGGGGTTTTACGAGCAGTACTTC
v_call: TRBV18; clone_size: many; j_call: TRBJ2-1; d_call: -; cdr3_aa: CASSPRLASSYNEQFF; cdr3_nt: TGTGCCAGCTCACCACGTTTAGCCAGCTCCTACAATGAGCAGTTCTTC
v_call: TRBV7-3; clone_size: -; j_call: TRBJ2-1; d_call: -; cdr3_aa: CASSLNVGSGYNEQFF; cdr3_nt: TGTGCCAGCAGCTTAAACGTTGGATCGGGATACAATGAGCAGTTCTTC
v_call: TRBV6-5; clone_size: many; j_call: TRBJ2-5; d_call: -; cdr3_aa: CASSYSGKETQYF; cdr3_nt: TGTGCCAGCAGTTACTCCGGAAAAGAGACCCAGTACTTC
v_call: TRBV12-3/TRBV12-4; clone_size: -; j_call: TRBJ2-3; d_call: TRBD2; cdr3_aa: CASTPGGISTDTQYF; cdr3_nt: TGTGCCAGCACCCCGGGGGGGATTAGCACAGATACGCAGTATTTT
v_call: TRBV12-3/TRBV12-4; clone_size: many; j_call: TRBJ2-5; d_call: -; cdr3_aa: CASSLEEQETQYF; cdr3_nt: TGTGCCAGCAGTTTGGAGGAACAAGAGACCCAGTACTTC
v_call: TRBV3-1; clone_size: many; j_call: TRBJ1-2; d_call: -; cdr3_aa: CASSQESDGLNYGYTF; cdr3_nt: TGTGCCAGCAGCCAAGAATCAGACGGACTTAACTATGGCTACACCTTC
v_call: TRBV5-1; clone_size: few; j_call: TRBJ1-5; d_call: -; cdr3_aa: CASSLSGSTDQPQHF; cdr3_nt: TGCGCCAGCAGCTTGTCCGGGTCCACCGATCAGCCCCAGCATTTT
v_call: TRBV5-1; clone_size: many; j_call: TRBJ2-5; d_call: -; cdr3_aa: CASSKDPMLQTQYF; cdr3_nt: TGCGCCAGCAGCAAGGACCCTATGTTGCAGACCCAGTACTTC
v_call: TRBV7-2; clone_size: -; j_call: TRBJ2-5; d_call: -; cdr3_aa: CASSYRDFQETQYF; cdr3_nt: TGTGCCAGCAGCTACAGGGACTTTCAAGAGACCCAGTACTTC
v_call: TRBV6-1; clone_size: -; j_call: TRBJ2-5; d_call: TRBD2; cdr3_aa: CASRELAGETQYF; cdr3_nt: TGTGCCAGCAGAGAACTAGCGGGGGAGACCCAGTACTTC
v_call: TRBV7-9; clone_size: -; j_call: TRBJ2-5; d_call: TRBD1; cdr3_aa: CASSLPGQSSKTQYF; cdr3_nt: TGTGCCAGCAGCCTGCCGGGACAGTCGAGCAAGACCCAGTACTTC
v_call: TRBV3-1; clone_size: few; j_call: TRBJ2-1; d_call: -; cdr3_aa: CASSQDPSVAGPREQFF; cdr3_nt: TGTGCCAGCAGCCAAGATCCCTCGGTGGCGGGTCCTCGTGAGCAGTTCTTC
v_call: TRBV12-3/TRBV12-4; clone_size: few; j_call: TRBJ2-3; d_call: -; cdr3_aa: CASRSPDHTDTQYF; cdr3_nt: TGTGCCAGCAGATCCCCGGACCACACAGATACGCAGTATTTT
v_call: TRBV4-2; clone_size: -; j_call: TRBJ2-5; d_call: TRBD1; cdr3_aa: CASSPYDRGRDNEQYF; cdr3_nt: TGTGCCAGCAGCCCTTACGACAGGGGGCGCGATAATGAGCAGTACTTC
v_call: TRBV10-3; clone_size: -; j_call: TRBJ1-2; d_call: -; cdr3_aa: CAISESLGDYGYTF; cdr3_nt: TGTGCCATCAGTGAGTCACTGGGTGACTATGGCTACACCTTC
v_call: TRBV27; clone_size: few; j_call: TRBJ2-3; d_call: TRBD2; cdr3_aa: CASSLDWTSGISGTDTQYF; cdr3_nt: TGTGCCAGCAGTTTAGATTGGACTAGCGGAATTAGCGGGACAGATACGCAGTATTTT
v_call: TRBV6-1; clone_size: -; j_call: TRBJ1-6; d_call: TRBD1; cdr3_aa: CASSQGVVNSPLHF; cdr3_nt: TGTGCCAGCAGCCAGGGGGTTGTGAATTCACCCCTCCACTTT
v_call: TRBV5-1; clone_size: -; j_call: TRBJ2-5; d_call: -; cdr3_aa: CASSLGPRAKGETQYF; cdr3_nt: TGCGCCAGCAGCTTGGGGCCCCGGGCTAAGGGAGAGACCCAGTACTTC
v_call: TRBV21-1; clone_size: many; j_call: TRBJ2-5; d_call: -; cdr3_aa: CASSKASDFEETQYF; cdr3_nt: TGTGCCAGCAGCAAAGCGTCGGACTTTGAAGAGACCCAGTACTTC
v_call: TRBV5-1; clone_size: few; j_call: TRBJ1-6; d_call: -; cdr3_aa: CASSLEGGPSPLHF; cdr3_nt: TGCGCCAGCAGCTTGGAAGGAGGGCCTTCACCCCTCCACTTT
v_call: TRBV20-1; clone_size: few; j_call: TRBJ2-7; d_call: -; cdr3_aa: CSAGDPAGTSYEQYF; cdr3_nt: TGCAGTGCAGGGGACCCGGCGGGGACCTCCTACGAGCAGTACTTC
v_call: TRBV6-5; clone_size: few; j_call: TRBJ1-1; d_call: -; cdr3_aa: CASGRDGGTEAFF; cdr3_nt: TGTGCCAGCGGGAGAGACGGCGGCACTGAAGCTTTCTTT
v_call: TRBV6-1; clone_size: many; j_call: TRBJ2-1; d_call: -; cdr3_aa: CASRNFFYNEQFF; cdr3_nt: TGTGCCAGCCGAAACTTCTTCTACAATGAGCAGTTCTTC
v_call: TRBV20-1; clone_size: -; j_call: TRBJ2-7; d_call: -; cdr3_aa: CSATRAFPYEQYF; cdr3_nt: TGCAGTGCTACACGGGCCTTCCCTTACGAGCAGTACTTC
v_call: TRBV25-1; clone_size: -; j_call: TRBJ2-3; d_call: -; cdr3_aa: CASSEAPTDTQYF; cdr3_nt: TGTGCCAGCAGTGAGGCCCCCACAGATACGCAGTATTTT
v_call: TRBV2; clone_size: -; j_call: TRBJ2-7; d_call: -; cdr3_aa: CASSGNGRRYEQYF; cdr3_nt: TGTGCCAGCAGTGGCAACGGCCGCCGCTACGAGCAGTACTTC
v_call: TRBV5-1; clone_size: many; j_call: TRBJ2-7; d_call: TRBD2; cdr3_aa: CASRYSGGLSYEQYF; cdr3_nt: TGCGCCAGCAGATATAGCGGGGGGCTCTCCTACGAGCAGTACTTC
v_call: TRBV19; clone_size: -; j_call: TRBJ1-2; d_call: -; cdr3_aa: CASTPWFRRLDYGYTF; cdr3_nt: TGTGCCAGTACCCCCTGGTTTCGCAGACTCGACTATGGCTACACCTTC
v_call: TRBV27; clone_size: -; j_call: TRBJ1-5; d_call: -; cdr3_aa: CASSSLSQPQHF; cdr3_nt: TGTGCCAGCAGTTCCCTAAGTCAGCCCCAGCATTTT
v_call: TRBV5-1; clone_size: -; j_call: TRBJ1-1; d_call: -; cdr3_aa: CASSFTGATPTAFF; cdr3_nt: TGCGCCAGCAGCTTCACGGGGGCCACCCCAACTGCTTTCTTT
v_call: TRBV15; clone_size: -; j_call: TRBJ2-5; d_call: -; cdr3_aa: CAASRAHSKETQYF; cdr3_nt: TGTGCCGCCAGCAGAGCGCACAGCAAAGAGACCCAGTACTTC
v_call: TRBV13; clone_size: many; j_call: TRBJ2-1; d_call: -; cdr3_aa: CASSSTTRTAGLPRSEQFF; cdr3_nt: TGTGCCAGCAGCTCAACAACGCGGACAGCGGGACTTCCGCGGAGTGAGCAGTTCTTC
v_call: TRBV7-9; clone_size: -; j_call: TRBJ1-2; d_call: TRBD1; cdr3_aa: CASSIQTGDGYTF; cdr3_nt: TGTGCCAGCAGCATCCAGACAGGGGATGGCTACACCTTC
v_call: TRBV6-2/TRBV6-3; clone_size: -; j_call: TRBJ2-7; d_call: -; cdr3_aa: CASKRGREFSYEQYF; cdr3_nt: TGTGCCAGCAAGAGGGGCCGAGAATTCTCCTACGAGCAGTACTTC
v_call: TRBV29-1; clone_size: once; j_call: TRBJ2-5; d_call: TRBD2; cdr3_aa: CSVGLAGKETQYF; cdr3_nt: TGCAGCGTGGGACTAGCGGGAAAAGAGACCCAGTACTTC
v_call: TRBV7-2; clone_size: few; j_call: TRBJ2-1; d_call: -; cdr3_aa: CASSQGYRENEQFF; cdr3_nt: TGTGCCAGCAGCCAAGGTTATAGGGAGAATGAGCAGTTCTTC
v_call: TRBV14; clone_size: -; j_call: TRBJ1-1; d_call: -; cdr3_aa: CASSPGRSYTEAFF; cdr3_nt: TGTGCCAGCAGCCCCGGACGGAGTTACACTGAAGCTTTCTTT
v_call: TRBV28; clone_size: many; j_call: TRBJ2-7; d_call: -; cdr3_aa: CASSFRGAYYEQYF; cdr3_nt: TGTGCCAGCAGTTTTAGGGGGGCCTACTACGAGCAGTACTTC
v_call: TRBV5-1; clone_size: few; j_call: TRBJ2-5; d_call: -; cdr3_aa: CASSLAVGGEETQYF; cdr3_nt: TGCGCCAGCAGCTTGGCCGTAGGCGGGGAAGAGACCCAGTACTTC
v_call: TRBV7-2; clone_size: once; j_call: TRBJ1-2; d_call: TRBD1; cdr3_aa: CASRDWTGAYGYTF; cdr3_nt: TGTGCCAGCAGGGATTGGACAGGGGCCTATGGCTACACCTTC
v_call: TRBV12-3/TRBV12-4; clone_size: -; j_call: TRBJ1-1; d_call: TRBD1; cdr3_aa: CASSSPQGIDTEAFF; cdr3_nt: TGTGCCAGCAGTTCCCCACAGGGGATTGACACTGAAGCTTTCTTT
v_call: TRBV3-1; clone_size: few; j_call: TRBJ1-6; d_call: -; cdr3_aa: CASSAGRINSPLHF; cdr3_nt: TGTGCCAGCAGCGCGGGACGGATTAATTCACCCCTCCACTTT
v_call: TRBV12-3/TRBV12-4; clone_size: once; j_call: TRBJ2-7; d_call: -; cdr3_aa: CASSLSSRRGEQYF; cdr3_nt: TGTGCCAGCAGTTTATCTAGCAGGAGGGGCGAGCAGTACTTC
v_call: TRBV7-9; clone_size: -; j_call: TRBJ2-1; d_call: TRBD2; cdr3_aa: CASSHTLRGGEPSSYNEQFF; cdr3_nt: TGTGCCAGCAGCCACACACTTCGCGGGGGGGAACCGAGCTCCTACAATGAGCAGTTCTTC
v_call: TRBV7-2; clone_size: -; j_call: TRBJ1-5; d_call: TRBD1; cdr3_aa: CASSRQGGQNQPQHF; cdr3_nt: TGTGCCAGCAGCCGACAGGGGGGACAAAATCAGCCCCAGCATTTT
v_call: TRBV6-5; clone_size: many; j_call: TRBJ2-5; d_call: TRBD2; cdr3_aa: CASSYSGLAGLQETQYF; cdr3_nt: TGTGCCAGCAGTTACTCCGGACTAGCGGGACTACAAGAGACCCAGTACTTC
v_call: TRBV7-2; clone_size: few; j_call: TRBJ2-1; d_call: -; cdr3_aa: CASSLALRTVYYNEQFF; cdr3_nt: TGTGCCAGCAGCTTAGCGCTCAGGACTGTATACTACAATGAGCAGTTCTTC